A selection of T cell receptor beta chains follows, all from one sample in a study of shared clonotypes between healthy human individuals. Measured with immunoSEQ multiplex PCR; TCRdb has only the in-frame clones, and not every one. The table records millions of clones, roughly 94% of them present only once. The source material was naive CD8+ T cells sorted from blood. Source of these receptors: a man aged 18 to 30 in good health. Both conserved end residues are part of each CDR3. A D gene is named only where the DNA matches it firmly. Expanded clones are given a class, and other clones once, few, many or no size at all.

V,J,D,size,CDR3,DNA
TRBV7-9,TRBJ2-3,TRBD1,once,CASSSDRGLNTDTQYF,TGTGCCAGCAGCTCGGACAGGGGACTAAACACAGATACGCAGTATTTT
TRBV11-2,TRBJ2-1,-,-,CASSSLNEQFF,TGTGCCAGCTCGTCGTTGAATGAGCAGTTCTTC
TRBV7-6,TRBJ1-1,-,-,CASSLVEGGWTEAFF,TGTGCCAGCAGCTTAGTAGAGGGGGGGTGGACTGAAGCTTTCTTT
TRBV14,TRBJ2-7,-,-,CASSLRDTAYEQYF,TGTGCCAGCAGCCTCCGGGACACCGCCTACGAGCAGTACTTC
TRBV7-9,TRBJ2-7,-,-,CASSGVNSYEQYF,TGTGCCAGCAGCGGTGTGAACTCCTACGAGCAGTACTTC
TRBV6-1,TRBJ1-6,-,-,CASSEDGSSYNSPLHF,TGTGCCAGCAGTGAAGACGGGAGCTCCTATAATTCACCCCTCCACTTT
TRBV4-1,TRBJ1-3,-,-,CASTEGGSGNTIYF,TGCGCCAGCACCGAGGGAGGGTCTGGAAACACCATATATTTT
TRBV27,TRBJ2-7,TRBD2,-,CASSLSPPTSASYEQYF,TGTGCCAGCAGTTTATCCCCCCCGACTAGCGCGTCCTACGAGCAGTACTTC
TRBV27,TRBJ2-7,-,-,CASSSEGLGEQYF,TGTGCCAGCAGTTCGGAGGGCTTGGGCGAGCAGTACTTC
TRBV10-1,TRBJ2-7,-,-,CASSDYRTAEQYF,TGCGCCAGCAGTGATTATAGGACAGCCGAGCAGTACTTC
TRBV15,TRBJ2-1,TRBD2,-,CATSRDTELAGGLGNEQFF,TGTGCCACCAGCAGAGATACTGAACTAGCGGGAGGGTTGGGGAATGAGCAGTTCTTC
TRBV27,TRBJ1-2,-,-,CASSLRGANYGYTF,TGTGCCAGCAGTTTAAGGGGCGCAAACTATGGCTACACCTTC
TRBV10-3,TRBJ2-5,-,-,CAISESYRFQEGYQETQYF,TGTGCCATCAGTGAGTCTTACAGGTTTCAGGAGGGGTACCAAGAGACCCAGTACTTC
TRBV4-1,TRBJ2-1,-,-,CASSQEEPSGEGNEQFF,TGCGCCAGCAGCCAAGAAGAGCCCAGCGGAGAGGGAAATGAGCAGTTCTTC
TRBV4-3,TRBJ2-7,-,-,CASSQFRWVGEQYF,TGCGCCAGCAGCCAATTTCGGTGGGTGGGGGAGCAGTACTTC
TRBV30,TRBJ1-5,-,-,CAWSVGQANQPQHF,TGTGCCTGGAGTGTAGGGCAGGCCAATCAGCCCCAGCATTTT
TRBV19,TRBJ2-1,TRBD1,-,CATTTETGVFHEQFF,TGTGCCACCACAACCGAGACAGGGGTGTTCCATGAGCAGTTCTTC
TRBV6-1,TRBJ2-7,-,-,CASTEWGTGSYEQYF,TGTGCCAGCACTGAATGGGGGACCGGCTCCTACGAGCAGTACTTC
TRBV4-3,TRBJ2-2,TRBD2,-,CASSQVFAGGPYGELFF,TGCGCCAGCAGCCAAGTTTTTGCGGGAGGGCCCTACGGGGAGCTGTTTTTT
TRBV19,TRBJ1-5,-,-,CASSIDREAYSNQPQHF,TGTGCCAGTAGTATAGACAGGGAAGCGTATAGCAATCAGCCCCAGCATTTT
TRBV6-5,TRBJ2-7,TRBD1,-,CASSYSGTEAYEQYF,TGTGCCAGCAGTTACTCAGGGACAGAAGCCTACGAGCAGTACTTC
TRBV6-1,TRBJ1-5,TRBD1,few,CASSEYRGSNQPQHF,TGTGCCAGCAGTGAATACAGGGGAAGCAATCAGCCCCAGCATTTT
TRBV4-2,TRBJ1-1,-,-,CASSQEGGIGMNTEAFF,TGTGCCAGCAGCCAAGAGGGGGGGATCGGAATGAACACTGAAGCTTTCTTT
TRBV4-1,TRBJ2-1,TRBD2,-,CASSPRSGLAGGAWEQFF,TGCGCCAGCAGCCCCAGAAGCGGACTAGCGGGAGGAGCGTGGGAGCAGTTCTTC
TRBV6-5,TRBJ2-1,-,-,CASSYSITRYNEQFF,TGTGCCAGCAGTTACTCGATAACTAGATACAATGAGCAGTTCTTC
TRBV28,TRBJ2-3,-,-,CASSLGSGIRADTQYF,TGTGCCAGCAGTTTAGGTTCAGGGATCCGGGCGGATACGCAGTATTTT
TRBV28,TRBJ1-5,-,-,CASRGRYGNQPQHF,TGTGCCAGTCGGGGCAGATATGGCAATCAGCCCCAGCATTTT
TRBV6-5,TRBJ2-5,-,-,CASSYGVVQYF,TGTGCCAGCAGTTACGGGGTGGTGCAGTACTTC
TRBV28,TRBJ1-1,-,once,CASSLDTRGAFF,TGTGCCAGCAGTTTGGACACCAGGGGCGCTTTCTTT
TRBV27,TRBJ2-7,-,once,CASSLAGSYEQYF,TGTGCCAGCAGCCTCGCAGGGTCCTACGAGCAGTACTTC
TRBV7-9,TRBJ2-2,-,-,CASSLSWGIRSGELFF,TGTGCCAGCAGCTTATCCTGGGGTATTCGAAGCGGGGAGCTGTTTTTT
TRBV19,TRBJ2-7,TRBD1,-,CASSPRTGLVEQYF,TGTGCCAGTAGTCCCAGGACAGGCTTAGTGGAGCAGTACTTC
TRBV5-6,TRBJ1-2,-,-,CAGSTGNYGYTF,TGTGCCGGATCAACAGGAAACTATGGCTACACCTTC
TRBV7-9,TRBJ1-1,-,-,CASSLRALGVAEAFF,TGTGCCAGCAGCTTAAGGGCCTTAGGGGTGGCTGAAGCTTTCTTT
TRBV15,TRBJ1-5,TRBD1,once,CATSRGTGNQPQHF,TGTGCCACCAGCAGAGGGACAGGTAATCAGCCCCAGCATTTT
TRBV6-1,TRBJ1-5,-,-,CASSPPGPLAQPQHF,TGTGCCAGCAGTCCGCCGGGACCCCTAGCTCAGCCCCAGCATTTT
TRBV11-3,TRBJ2-7,TRBD2,-,CASAPSGSYEQYF,TGTGCCAGCGCTCCTAGCGGTTCCTACGAGCAGTACTTC
TRBV27,TRBJ2-3,-,-,CASSLLGGRASTDTQYF,TGTGCCAGCAGTCTCCTCGGTGGGCGAGCTAGCACAGATACGCAGTATTTT
TRBV7-5,TRBJ1-1,-,-,CARSVGQGAGENTEAFF,-
TRBV4-1,TRBJ2-3,TRBD2,-,CASSQIGGRTTDTQYF,TGCGCCAGCAGCCAGATTGGCGGGAGGACGACAGATACGCAGTATTTT
TRBV13,TRBJ2-3,-,-,CASSLGRVGRTDTQYF,TGTGCCAGCAGCTTAGGCCGGGTGGGCCGCACAGATACGCAGTATTTT
TRBV7-2,TRBJ2-7,TRBD2,-,CASSNIPPGLGAYEQYF,TGTGCCAGCAGCAACATACCCCCGGGACTAGGAGCCTACGAGCAGTACTTC
TRBV4-1,TRBJ2-3,-,-,CASSQEVTLDTQYF,TGCGCCAGCAGCCAAGAGGTGACTTTGGATACGCAGTATTTT
TRBV4-3,TRBJ2-5,TRBD2,-,CASSWNLAAEETQYF,TGCGCCAGCAGCTGGAACCTAGCGGCCGAAGAGACCCAGTACTTC
TRBV6-6,TRBJ2-5,-,-,CASSYSPGVGETQYF,TGTGCCAGCAGTTACTCCCCGGGGGTAGGAGAGACCCAGTACTTC
TRBV9,TRBJ2-1,-,-,CASSVARGSSYNEQFF,TGTGCCAGCAGCGTAGCCCGGGGGAGCTCCTACAATGAGCAGTTCTTC
TRBV7-9,TRBJ1-4,-,-,CASSLPYEDEKLFF,TGTGCCAGCAGCTTACCATATGAAGATGAAAAACTGTTTTTT